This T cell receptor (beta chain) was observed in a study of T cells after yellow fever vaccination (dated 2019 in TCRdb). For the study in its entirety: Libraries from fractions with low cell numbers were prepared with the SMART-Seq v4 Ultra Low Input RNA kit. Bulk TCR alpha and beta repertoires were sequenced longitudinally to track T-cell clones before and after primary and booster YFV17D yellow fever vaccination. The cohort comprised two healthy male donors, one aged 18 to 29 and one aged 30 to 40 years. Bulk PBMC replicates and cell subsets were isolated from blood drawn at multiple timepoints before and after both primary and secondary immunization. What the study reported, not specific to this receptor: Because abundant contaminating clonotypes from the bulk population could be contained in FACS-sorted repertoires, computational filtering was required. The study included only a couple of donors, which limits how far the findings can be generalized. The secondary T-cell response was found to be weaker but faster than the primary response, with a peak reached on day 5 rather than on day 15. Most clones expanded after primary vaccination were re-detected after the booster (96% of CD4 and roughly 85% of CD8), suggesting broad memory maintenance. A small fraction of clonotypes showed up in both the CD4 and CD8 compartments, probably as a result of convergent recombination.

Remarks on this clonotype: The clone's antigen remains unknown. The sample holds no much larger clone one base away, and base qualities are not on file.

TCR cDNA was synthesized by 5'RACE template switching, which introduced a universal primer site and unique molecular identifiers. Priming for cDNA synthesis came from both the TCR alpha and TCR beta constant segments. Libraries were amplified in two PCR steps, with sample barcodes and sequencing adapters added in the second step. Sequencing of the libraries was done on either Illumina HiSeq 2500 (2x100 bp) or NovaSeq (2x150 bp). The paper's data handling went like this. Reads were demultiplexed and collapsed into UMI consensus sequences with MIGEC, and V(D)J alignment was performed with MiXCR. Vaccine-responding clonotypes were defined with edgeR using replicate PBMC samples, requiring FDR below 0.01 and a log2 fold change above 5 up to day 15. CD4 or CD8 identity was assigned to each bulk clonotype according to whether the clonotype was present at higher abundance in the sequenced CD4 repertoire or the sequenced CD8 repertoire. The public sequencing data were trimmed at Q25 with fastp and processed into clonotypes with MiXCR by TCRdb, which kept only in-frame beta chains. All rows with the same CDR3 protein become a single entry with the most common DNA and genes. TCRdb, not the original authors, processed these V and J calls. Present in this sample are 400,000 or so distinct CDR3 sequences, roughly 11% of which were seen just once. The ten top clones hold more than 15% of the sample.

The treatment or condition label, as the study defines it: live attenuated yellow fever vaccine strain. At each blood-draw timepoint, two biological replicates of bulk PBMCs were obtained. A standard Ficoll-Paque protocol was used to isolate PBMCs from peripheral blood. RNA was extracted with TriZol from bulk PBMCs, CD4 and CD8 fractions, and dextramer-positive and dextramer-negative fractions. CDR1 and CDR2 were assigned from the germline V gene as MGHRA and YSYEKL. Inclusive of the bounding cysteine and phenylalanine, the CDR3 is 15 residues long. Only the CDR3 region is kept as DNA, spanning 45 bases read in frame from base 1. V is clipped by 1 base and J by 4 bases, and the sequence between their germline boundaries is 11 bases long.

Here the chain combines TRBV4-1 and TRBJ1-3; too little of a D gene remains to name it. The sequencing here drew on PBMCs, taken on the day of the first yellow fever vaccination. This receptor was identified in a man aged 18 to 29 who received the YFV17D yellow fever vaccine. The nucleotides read TGCGCCAGCAGCCAAGGGAACGGGCCGGGAAACACCATATATTTT. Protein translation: CASSQGNGPGNTIYF.